This TCR beta chain came from a study of T cells after yellow fever vaccination. For the study at large: The authors prepared low-cell-number fractions using SMART-Seq v4 Ultra Low Input.

Germline loops: CDR1 LNHDA, CDR2 SQIVND (reference sequence). The CDR3 spans 14 residues. Trimming took 1 base from V and 10 from J, leaving 14 bases between them. One entry per CDR3 protein, called by TCRdb with MiXCR from the 5' RACE reads. The sample lists some 550,000 distinct CDR3 sequences, around 21% occurring once. This clonotype came up a few times. The chain combines TRBV19 with TRBJ2-1, with unresolved D. The sample in question was PBMCs, obtained 15 days after the yellow fever booster vaccination. The clonotype originates from a man aged 25 to 40 who received the YFV17D yellow fever vaccine. The CDR3 nucleotides read TGTGCCAGTAGTATAGTTTCCGGGCCCCGGGAGCAGTTCTTC. It yields the protein CASSIVSGPREQFF.